A selection of T cell receptor beta chains follows, all from one sample in a study of blood T cell repertoires in COVID-19. Clones were read by immunoSEQ multiplex PCR, and TCRdb kept only the in-frame ones, dropping some. The sample lists over 400,000 clones, about 89% occurring once. Sequenced: peripheral blood. The receptor set was obtained from a woman aged 50 to 60 with COVID-19, enrolled during active disease. Each CDR3 is given with its conserved first and last residue. D genes are given only for firm matches. Size is stated for part of the rows, as once, few or many counts, or as a class when the clone is expanded.

D gene: TRBD1
V gene: TRBV19
clone size: once
J gene: TRBJ1-5
CDR3 protein: CASRGQGANQPQHF
CDR3 DNA: TGTGCCAGCAGGGGACAGGGGGCAAATCAGCCCCAGCATTTT

D gene: .
V gene: TRBV27
clone size: .
J gene: TRBJ1-6
CDR3 protein: CASSGRREGSPLHF
CDR3 DNA: TGTGCCAGCAGTGGCAGACGGGAGGGGTCACCCCTCCACTTT

D gene: .
V gene: TRBV27
clone size: .
J gene: TRBJ1-2
CDR3 protein: CASTRLGGAGLGHYGYTF
CDR3 DNA: TGTGCCAGCACGAGACTCGGGGGGGCTGGGCTCGGGCACTATGGCTACACCTTC

D gene: TRBD1
V gene: TRBV28
clone size: .
J gene: TRBJ2-4
CDR3 protein: CASSSGQVKNIQYF
CDR3 DNA: TGTGCCAGCAGTTCCGGACAGGTTAAAAACATTCAGTACTTC

D gene: .
V gene: TRBV9
clone size: .
J gene: TRBJ1-4
CDR3 protein: CASSVEEGRVDEKLFF
CDR3 DNA: TGTGCCAGCAGCGTAGAAGAGGGTAGGGTCGATGAAAAACTGTTTTTT

D gene: .
V gene: TRBV10-3
clone size: once
J gene: TRBJ1-5
CDR3 protein: CAIRRENNQPQHF
CDR3 DNA: TGTGCCATCCGGAGAGAGAACAATCAGCCCCAGCATTTT

D gene: .
V gene: TRBV13
clone size: few
J gene: TRBJ1-5
CDR3 protein: CASSTGTNQPQHF
CDR3 DNA: TGTGCCAGCAGCACAGGGACCAATCAGCCCCAGCATTTT

D gene: TRBD1
V gene: TRBV11-3
clone size: .
J gene: TRBJ2-5
CDR3 protein: CASSSGRDREWETQYF
CDR3 DNA: TGTGCCAGCAGCTCAGGAAGGGACAGGGAGTGGGAGACCCAGTACTTC

D gene: .
V gene: TRBV28
clone size: .
J gene: TRBJ2-7
CDR3 protein: CASSFLAVEFPYEQYF
CDR3 DNA: TGTGCCAGCAGTTTTCTTGCGGTCGAGTTCCCCTACGAGCAGTACTTC

D gene: .
V gene: TRBV28
clone size: .
J gene: TRBJ1-1
CDR3 protein: CASTRWSGTEAFF
CDR3 DNA: TGTGCCAGCACCCGGTGGTCCGGCACTGAAGCTTTCTTT

D gene: .
V gene: TRBV3-1/TRBV3-2
clone size: .
J gene: TRBJ1-1
CDR3 protein: CASSLTDRNTEAFF
CDR3 DNA: TGTGCCAGCAGCCTCACCGACAGGAACACTGAAGCTTTCTTT

D gene: TRBD1
V gene: TRBV5-6
clone size: .
J gene: TRBJ2-7
CDR3 protein: CASSSQTGAEQYF
CDR3 DNA: TGTGCCAGCAGCTCCCAGACAGGGGCGGAGCAGTACTTC

D gene: .
V gene: TRBV18
clone size: .
J gene: TRBJ1-1
CDR3 protein: CASSPTLGGTTEAFF
CDR3 DNA: TGTGCCAGCTCACCGACTTTAGGAGGGACCACTGAAGCTTTCTTT

D gene: .
V gene: TRBV6-1
clone size: .
J gene: TRBJ1-3
CDR3 protein: CASSDTTGNTIYF
CDR3 DNA: TGTGCCAGCAGTGATACGACAGGAAACACCATATATTTT